The subject of this entry is one TCR beta chain. No cognate antigen has been identified for it. Base qualities are not recorded, but no much larger clone differs from it by a single base. The cohort comprised some 680 healthy bone marrow donors. Cohort members were all nominally healthy when sampled, although unrecorded immune exposures were likely present. The donor was CMV seronegative and belonged to the group of 380 or so seronegative cohort members. A peripheral blood sample was collected from each donor, and TCR beta sequencing was performed on peripheral blood mononuclear cells. Genomic DNA extraction from the blood cell samples was performed with the Qiagen DNeasy Blood Extraction Kit. The entry originates in a study of cytomegalovirus exposure and HLA in healthy donors (dated by TCRdb to 2015 to 2018). Turning to the overall study: In an earlier analysis of roughly 500 of the donors, 276 Gb of sequence data and approximately 120 million unique TCR beta sequences from 150 million to 200 million T cells were reported. Donor age, sex, ethnicity and CMV serostatus were compiled together with the repertoire data. The later analysis used no new phenotypic data to find candidate immune exposures, relying instead on TCR beta sequences and their occurrence across donors. Of the 350 to 450 genotyped donors, around 81% fell in the genetic ancestry cluster associated with self-reported Caucasian donors. The study used immunosequencing to profile the T cell repertoires of some 600 subjects and linked those repertoires to cytomegalovirus serostatus. Both class I and class II loci were covered by HLA typing, at four-digit resolution. An earlier analysis of 587 of the donors applied high-throughput TCR beta sequencing to assess whether each TCR beta V gene segment acted as functional or pseudogenic. Five DR-DQ haplotypes were treated as single units for association and clustering because of strong linkage in the cohort. Typing coverage varied by locus: about 620-640 donors for A, B, C, DRB1 and DQB1; some 520 for DQA1; around 610 for DPA1; more than 450 for DPB1. Every repertoire in the discovery cohort had been generated on one and the same sequencing platform. Among around 400 genotyped donors of the cohort, an average of approximately 240,000 unique TCR beta nucleotide sequences was sequenced per donor, of which approximately 19% were non-productive. An early release that covered some 630 HLA-typed donors contained about 300 gigabases of sequencing data and around 85 million unique TCR sequences. The study aimed to test whether cataloging public T cell receptors could reveal signatures of past pathogen exposure. In addition to the first cohort of 666 subjects, a separate validation cohort of about 120 different subjects was used. The study combined high-throughput TCR immunosequencing, statistical association of individual TCRs with disease status, and machine learning to predict cytomegalovirus infection status. Genome-wide SNP genotypes for about three fifths of the roughly 670 donors were used in a later genetic analysis, which treated that subset as a discovery cohort. In a later analysis, previously published TCR beta repertoires from hundreds of donors were re-analyzed and high-resolution HLA genotyping was added so that TCR occurrence patterns could be studied. Paper-wide results and their limitations: In an earlier analysis of a few hundred of the donors, most TCR beta V segments were observed in productive rearrangements about 87% or about 30% of the time, broadly matching IMGT annotations. According to a later analysis, most CMV-associated TCR beta chains appeared to be HLA-restricted, and the HLA associations seemed to be driven largely by CMV exposure. A further reported finding was that TCR beta sequences accurately predicted the HLA-A and HLA-B alleles for most subjects in the first cohort. When HLA alleles, especially DR and DQ, strongly co-occurred, TCR associations were difficult to assign to individual alleles. About 17 rarely observed V segments, including chromosome 9 orphons, were excluded from the earlier analysis of approximately 600 of the donors because counts were too low. A total of 150 to 200 TCR beta chains were listed by the study as associated with cytomegalovirus. In a later analysis, HLA-associated TCR beta chains showed more clonal expansion and lower generation probabilities than non-associated chains that were equally common. The only immune exposure information available for the cohort was CMV serostatus. Linkage disequilibrium might explain the correlated functional status among segregating V segments, but an unknown experimental factor could not be excluded. At a false discovery rate of 0.05, a later analysis linked about 17,000 TCR beta sequences to specific HLA alleles. In both the original and validation cohorts, the classifier was reported to diagnose cytomegalovirus status with high specificity and sensitivity. A later genetic analysis associated a missense DCLRE1C variant with V-gene and J-gene trimming of TCR beta chains, and an independent cohort replicated the association. According to a later analysis, parvovirus B19, influenza, CMV and Epstein-Barr virus appeared linked to several top co-occurrence clusters. Sequencing depth was assumed to be roughly uniform across donors in the presence/absence analyses, though that assumption may not hold. A cluster of highly shared sequence variants was judged likely to represent a technical artifact of the sequencing pipeline. The authors suggested that the approach could potentially be generalized to other disease states and immunological phenotypes. Because the 87-base-pair reads could not distinguish some IMGT-functional V segments, including TRBV6-2 and TRBV6-3, those segments were excluded. Most TCR sequences were seen in very few donors, while some public TCRs were found in many individuals. Because HLA typing was unavailable for some donors at each locus, only the typed subset was used in association tests. A few of the identified cytomegalovirus-associated TCR beta chains were confirmed in vitro to be specific for cytomegalovirus antigens. In this cohort, only TCR beta chains were sequenced, and detectable features were limited by the absence of alpha or paired-chain data. In a later genetic analysis, fewer N-insertions in productive TCRs were reported among donors in an Asian-associated ancestry cluster than the approximately 670-donor mean. In a later analysis, the rate of TCR association differed among HLA loci, with DRB1 alleles having the most associated TCRs and HLA-C alleles having the fewest.

The method behind the library was the immunoSEQ multiplex PCR assay. For the multiplex PCR, a mixture combining 60 forward primers for TCR Vbeta segments and 13 reverse primers for TCR Jbeta segments was used. The CDR3 region of rearranged TCR beta genes was amplified from genomic DNA with a multiplex PCR assay. The amplified TCR beta libraries were sequenced on the Illumina HiSeq System as 87-base-pair reads. As for the authors' bioinformatics: In a later analysis, some 80 million unique TCR beta chains were counted across the approximately 640 repertoires, and approximately 11 million of these chains were shared by at least two donors. Raw reads were error-corrected and collapsed into unique sequences with a nearest-neighbor algorithm that merged closely related sequences to remove PCR and sequencing errors. Alignment of CDR3 sequences to IMGT reference sequences was used to assign V, D and J gene segments. Each retained sequence needed at least a six-nucleotide match to both a V gene segment and a J gene segment. A rearrangement counted as productive if the CDR3 had no stop codons and remained in frame with V and J, and every other rearrangement counted as non-productive. Following IMGT convention, CDR3 was defined as the stretch from the second conserved V-encoded cysteine to the conserved J-encoded phenylalanine. Sequences without an unambiguous match to a single V gene segment were excluded from the earlier analysis of about 640 of the donors. In an earlier analysis of several hundred of the donors, V segments were called functional above 56.7% productive rearrangements and were called segregating when the between-donor standard deviation exceeded 5%. A statistical classification framework was built to diagnose cytomegalovirus status from the catalog of TCR beta chain sequences. V and J gene assignment, in a later analysis, came from comparing TCR nucleotide sequences with IMGT/GENE-DB human TR gene sequences. The TCRdist pipeline was used in a later analysis to assign CDR3 sequences and most-parsimonious VDJ recombination scenarios. A later analysis defined each TCR beta chain by its CDR3 amino acid sequence plus V-gene family, and excluded reads lacking a unique V-gene family. To address suspected cross-contamination and a sequencing artifact, a later analysis removed 550 to 750 highly shared, low-generation-probability nucleotide sequences. In a later analysis, a clonal expansion index was calculated for each public chain from normalized within-repertoire ranks of inferred template counts. In a later analysis, generation probabilities were computed with a VDJ recombination model fitted to out-of-frame rearrangements, and the resulting probabilities were checked against IGoR. In a later analysis, TCR-TCR, TCR-HLA and TCR-CMV co-occurrence was scored with hypergeometric tests, and a repertoire-size bias correction was applied to TCR pairs. To estimate false discovery rates, a later analysis permuted the HLA or CMV assignments 20 times. In a later analysis, co-occurring TCRs were grouped using DBSCAN, with TCRdist sequence similarity added in when clustering inside HLA-allele-positive subsets. Repertoires with fewer than 30,000 or more than 120,000 public chains, plus five repertoires with anomalous nucleotide sharing, were excluded from co-occurrence clustering. TCRdb stores this immuneACCESS table with in-frame sequences only. Part of the clones is absent; in the studies checked, under half of the shortfall reflects unresolved V genes, and no reason is known for the rest. Clone size and V and J calls were adopted from that table, with D and trimming inferred from the DNA. The sample table records over 100,000 clones; approximately 82% of these occur just once. Over 1.5% of the sample belongs to the ten largest clones.

Cut back by 1 base and 7 bases, the V and J ends lie 13 bases apart. The CDR3 runs 15 amino acids, cysteine and phenylalanine included. Only the CDR3 region is kept as DNA, spanning 45 bases read in frame from base 1. Looking up the germline V gene yields CDR1 SGHTA and CDR2 FQGNSA. The sample consisted of PBMCs. Recombination joined TRBV7-2 with TRBJ2-2; the D gene is possibly TRBD2, with 6 bases matching. This TCR was recovered from a man aged 40-49 years in good health and CMV-seronegative. The DNA reads as follows: TGTGCCAGCAGCTTAGTTCGGGGGTCGGGCGGGGAGCTGTTTTTT. Its protein is CASSLVRGSGGELFF.